The following is a T cell receptor (beta chain) sequence with its context. Clones were sequenced by immunoSEQ multiplex PCR, and TCRdb holds only the in-frame ones, with some missing. The sample contains roughly 150,000 clones, around nine tenths of which appear only once. Trimming pared 1 base from V and 8 bases from J, leaving 12 bases between. The CDR3 has 14 residues. Germline V gives CDR1 LNHDA, CDR2 SQIVND (reference sequence). The data were obtained in a study of control samples from healthy donors and cancer patients. Sequencing input: blood. This sequence was found in a man younger than 30 in good health. V is TRBV19 and J is TRBJ2-1; no definite D call. Here the CDR3 DNA reads TGTGCCAGTAGTATAGTTTGGCTAGATGATGAGCAGTTCTTC. Translated: CASSIVWLDDEQFF.